This T cell receptor beta chain was observed in a study of OX40 agonist ivuxolimab in advanced cancers. With 3 bases removed from V and 6 bases from J, the gap between germline ends came to 6 bases. This CDR3 is built from 12 residues. Germline V gene lookup returns CDR1 LGHNT and CDR2 FRNRAP. Method: immunoSEQ multiplex PCR; TCRdb's copy keeps in-frame clones and lacks some. Here the sample spans 65,000 to 85,000 clones, about 89% being singletons. This clonotype was obtained from an adult with an advanced solid tumor such as melanoma, head and neck, liver or kidney cancer. The sample here was CD4+ or CD8+ T cells sorted from blood, taken in a trial of the OX40 agonist ivuxolimab. This chain links TRBV12-5 with TRBJ2-1, with D unresolved. As DNA, the CDR3 is TGTGCTAGTGGTTTTACGCGCAATGAGCAGTTCTTC. Amino acid sequence: CASGFTRNEQFF. Together with reference TRBV12-5 and TRBJ2-1, the CDR3 gives the full variable domain: DARVTQTPRHKVTEMGQEVTMRCQPILGHNTVFWYRQTMMQGLELLAYFRNRAPLDDSGMPKDRFSAEMPDATLATLKIQPSEPRDSAVYFCASGFTRNEQFFGPGTRLTVL.